This record covers a single T cell receptor beta chain. Genomic DNA for unsorted samples was obtained from 70 million to 100 million PBMCs. Some clones are missing from TCRdb's copy, which holds only in-frame ones; the method was immunoSEQ multiplex PCR. The data contain approximately 500,000 clones, around 73% of them singletons. The data derive from a study of shared clonotypes between healthy human individuals. V lost 4 bases to trimming and J lost 4 bases, with 14 bases between them. CDR3 size: 14 residues. Germline-derived CDR1 and CDR2 are SNHLY and FYNNEI. This chain uses TRBV2 with TRBJ2-7; tentatively, D is TRBD1 (6 bases). This clonotype was sampled from a woman in her thirties or forties in good health. Some clones in this sample may be carry-over from other donors' samples. Input material: PBMCs. As DNA, the CDR3 is TGTGCCAGCAGTGGAGGACAGAAACCATACGAGCAGTACTTC. Protein product: CASSGGQKPYEQYF.